Listed here is a single T cell receptor beta chain. This specimen belongs to a study of blood T cell repertoires in COVID-19. The method was immunoSEQ multiplex PCR; TCRdb's version includes in-frame clones alone and lacks a portion of them. The sample carries 350,000 to 550,000 clones, 70% to 90% recorded once. CDR1 is MNHEY and CDR2 is SVGAGI in the germline V gene. The CDR3 extends over 14 amino acids. Trimming left V 2 bases short and J 8 bases short, with 15 bases between. The receptor was isolated from a woman between 18 and 30 years old with acute COVID-19. The chain carries TRBV6-5 and TRBJ1-2, with a weak D call TRBD1 (6 bases). Sequenced: PBMCs or T cells enriched from blood (not recorded which). The CDR3 here is CASSYQGSSWGYTF. In nucleotides, the CDR3 is TGTGCCAGCAGTTACCAGGGGTCGTCTTGGGGCTACACCTTC.